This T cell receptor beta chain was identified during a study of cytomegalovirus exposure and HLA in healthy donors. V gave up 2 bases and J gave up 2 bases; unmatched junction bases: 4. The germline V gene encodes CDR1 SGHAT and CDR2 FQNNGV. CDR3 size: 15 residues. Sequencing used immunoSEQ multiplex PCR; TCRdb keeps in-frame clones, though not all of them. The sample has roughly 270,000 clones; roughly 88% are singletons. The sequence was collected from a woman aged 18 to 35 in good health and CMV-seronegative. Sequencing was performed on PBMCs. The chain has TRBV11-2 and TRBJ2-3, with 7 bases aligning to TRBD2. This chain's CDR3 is CASSLSGRVTDTQYF. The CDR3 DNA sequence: TGTGCCAGCAGCTTATCTGGGAGGGTCACAGATACGCAGTATTTT.